Shown below are 3 T cell receptor beta chains from a single sample sequenced in a study of OX40 agonist ivuxolimab in advanced cancers. The data were produced by immunoSEQ multiplex PCR, yet TCRdb's version contains in-frame clones alone and is incomplete. The sample lists about 79,000 clones; around 85% were seen once. Source: CD4+ or CD8+ T cells sorted from blood, taken in a trial of the OX40 agonist ivuxolimab. All receptors come from an adult with an advanced solid tumor such as melanoma, head and neck, liver or kidney cancer.

The chain uses TRBV5-4 and TRBJ1-3; a weak D match, TRBD1 (5 bases). The V end was cut by 4 bases, the J end by 4 bases, with 15 bases between. Germline V lookup: CDR1 SGHNT, CDR2 YYREEE (reference sequence). This CDR3 has 15 amino acids. CDR3 in DNA: TGTGCCAGCAGCAGGGGACTCCGTGGGGGAAACACCATATATTTT. Amino acid sequence: CASSRGLRGGNTIYF.

V and J are TRBV11-3 and TRBJ2-7; D unresolved. Germline CDR1 is SGHNT and CDR2 is YENEEA. The CDR3 extends over 13 amino acids. Trimming took 1 base from V and 3 from J, leaving 7 bases between them. CDR3 protein: CASSLGPGYEQYF. Written as DNA, the CDR3 is TGTGCCAGCAGCTTAGGGCCAGGCTACGAGCAGTACTTC.

This clone occurred once. V usage is TRBV5-1 and J usage is TRBJ1-5; TRBD1 is a possible D gene (6 bases). Germline V CDR1 and CDR2: SGHRS, YFSETQ. The V and J ends lost 4 bases and 4 bases respectively, with 9 bases between them. This CDR3 has 13 residues. The CDR3, as DNA: TGCGCCAGCAGCCCAGGGGTAAATCAGCCCCAGCATTTT. Translation: CASSPGVNQPQHF.